Listed here is a single T cell receptor beta chain. Other DNA sequences of this sample code for an identical CDR3. The authors split each subset's genomic DNA evenly across several immunoSEQ plates. Data came from immunoSEQ multiplex PCR; TCRdb stores just in-frame clones and leaves some out. The table includes roughly 2.2 million clones, over 85% detected once. The data were taken from a study of shared clonotypes between healthy human individuals. Sequencing was carried out using naive CD4+ T cells from PBMCs. Stated subset: CD45RA+ positively selected. This receptor was identified in a man aged 18 to 30 in good health. Some clones in this sample may be carry-over from other donors' samples.

The DNA for the CDR3 is TGCGCCAGCAGCTTGAATAAAGAGACCCAGTACTTC. It yields the protein CASSLNKETQYF. This rearrangement joins TRBV5-1 to TRBJ2-5; D gene unclear. In germline, CDR1 is SGHRS, CDR2 YFSETQ. Trimming took off 1 base at V and 3 bases at J, with 4 bases between the two ends. The CDR3 is 12 residues long.